The clone carrying this TCR beta chain is a singleton in its sample. The PCR used 60 Vbeta and 13 Jbeta primers. TCRdb's table, derived via immunoSEQ multiplex PCR, lists solely in-frame clones and lacks some. In the table there are about 150,000 clones, around 78% of which are singletons. V lost 7 bases, J lost 4 bases, and 11 bases stayed unmatched. In germline, CDR1 is MNHNY, CDR2 SVGAGI (reference sequence). CDR3 size: 15 residues. The sample is drawn from a study of cytomegalovirus exposure and HLA in healthy donors. This TCR came from a female donor in good health and CMV-seropositive. The chain uses TRBV6-6 and TRBJ2-7; 9 bases align to TRBD1. The sample was PBMCs. As DNA, the CDR3 is TGTGCCAGCAACTACGGCGGACAGGGGAATTACGAGCAGTACTTC. Amino acids: CASNYGGQGNYEQYF.